This T cell receptor (beta chain) is from a study of high-grade serous ovarian cancer treatment subgroups. V lost 4 bases, J lost 1 base, and 14 bases lay in between. CDR3 length equals 16 residues. Per germline, CDR1 SGDLS and CDR2 YYNGEE. Assay used: immunoSEQ multiplex PCR; TCRdb lists only in-frame clones, some missing. Seen here are about 16,000 clones, about 86% observed once, and the top ten hold 5.5% to 7.5%. Tumor samples were obtained before definitive surgery or chemotherapy. The V call is TRBV9, the J call TRBJ2-2; D unresolved. Sequencing was carried out using tumor tissue. The clonotype was recovered from a human donor with high-grade serous ovarian cancer. This chain's CDR3 is CASSPKAVLNTGELFF. In DNA, the CDR3 is TGTGCCAGCAGCCCAAAGGCGGTCCTGAACACCGGGGAGCTGTTTTTT.